Each of the 9 T cell receptor beta chains below was sequenced from the same sample in a study of blood T cell repertoires in COVID-19. Profiling relied on immunoSEQ multiplex PCR, and the TCRdb table lists in-frame clones only, not all of them. The sample carries nearly 250,000 clones, 86% recorded once. The sequenced material came from PBMCs or T cells enriched from blood (not recorded which). These receptors were obtained from a woman between 50 and 59 years old who had recovered from COVID-19.

This clone was seen a handful of times. The CDR3: CAWSGEANYGYTF. CDR3 in DNA: TGTGCCTGGAGCGGGGAAGCTAACTATGGCTACACCTTC. The V and J genes are TRBV30 and TRBJ1-2; D remains unclear. Germline loops: CDR1 GTSNPN, CDR2 SVGIG (reference sequence). Trimming removed 3 bases at V and 0 bases at J, with 8 bases between. The CDR3 is 13 residues long.

V is TRBV4-2 and J is TRBJ2-7, with 7 bases fitting TRBD1. Losses at the gene ends were 1 base for V and 2 bases for J; bases not matched to a gene: 5. Germline V gene sequence: CDR1 LGHNA, CDR2 YNFKEQ. The CDR3 has 15 residues. The chain's CDR3 is CASSQARDSTYEQYF. For the CDR3, the DNA is TGTGCCAGCAGCCAAGCCCGGGACAGCACCTACGAGCAGTACTTC.

This clone was counted ten times or more. The J gene is TRBJ1-1, the V gene TRBV6-5; no clear D gene. The CDR3 totals 13 residues. The V end was cut by 6 bases, the J end by 0 bases, with 8 bases between. Germline CDR1 reads MNHEY; CDR2 reads SVGAGI. CDR3: CASRIGMNTEAFF. The DNA for the CDR3 is TGTGCCAGCAGGATCGGGATGAACACTGAAGCTTTCTTT.

V and J are TRBV7-2 and TRBJ1-5; 8 positions agree with TRBD1. The V gene's germline CDR1 is SGHTA and CDR2 FQGNSA. Unmatched junction bases numbered 14, after V lost 4 bases and J lost 6 bases. The CDR3 contains 17 residues. The CDR3 sequence is CASSSTFGTGKGQPQHF. Here the CDR3 DNA reads TGTGCCAGCAGCTCAACGTTCGGGACAGGAAAAGGTCAGCCCCAGCATTTT.

The V call is TRBV19, the J call TRBJ2-6; TRBD1 is a possible D gene (6 bases). Trimming shortened V by 6 bases and J by 2 bases, and 14 bases separated the two germline ends. The germline CDR1 and CDR2 sequences are LNHDA and SQIVND (reference sequence). This CDR3 contains 16 residues. The CDR3 nucleotides read TGTGCCAGTAGCCCTTACCCAGGGGCTGGGGCCAACGTCCTGACTTTC. It translates to CASSPYPGAGANVLTF.

The gene calls are TRBV11-2 and TRBJ2-1, with 7 bases fitting TRBD2. With 5 bases clipped from V and 8 bases from J, the junction kept 18 bases outside the gene matches. Per germline, CDR1 SGHAT and CDR2 FQNNGV. This CDR3 contains 17 residues. CDR3 nucleotides: TGTGCCAGCAGCCCGCTTAGCGGGTCTAGTCTTGGGGATGAGCAGTTCTTC. This encodes CASSPLSGSSLGDEQFF.

The CDR3 spells CASRKQGRTEAFF. The CDR3 nucleotides read TGTGCCAGCAGGAAACAGGGAAGAACTGAAGCTTTCTTT. The chain is built from TRBV5-6 and TRBJ1-1, with D tentatively TRBD1 (6 bases). The CDR3 loop spans 13 amino acids. Trimming shortened V by 5 bases and J by 5 bases, and 13 bases separated the two germline ends. Germline V gene lookup returns CDR1 SGHDT and CDR2 YYEEEE. Complete variable domain (other parts from reference TRBV5-6 and TRBJ1-1): DAGVTQSPTHLIKTRGQQVTLRCSPKSGHDTVSWYQQALGQGPQFIFQYYEEEERQRGNFPDRFSGHQFPNYSSELNVNALLLGDSALYLCASRKQGRTEAFFGQGTRLTVV.

The chain couples TRBV21-1 to TRBJ1-1; TRBD1 is the table's D call, not checked against the DNA. TRBV21-1 counts as a pseudogene. There are 14 residues in the CDR3. This CDR3 is CASLGQPGNTEAFF. The DNA for the CDR3 is TGTGCCAGCCTGGGCCAACCCGGTAACACTGAAGCTTTCTTT.

This chain uses TRBV30 with TRBJ1-1; D possibly corresponds to TRBD1 (6 bases). Germline V gene data show CDR1 as GTSNPN and CDR2 as SVGIG (reference sequence). With 0 bases removed from V and 4 bases from J, the gap between germline ends came to 12 bases. This CDR3 is built from 14 residues. CDR3 sequence: CAWSVGQRSTEAFF. The CDR3 region has the DNA TGTGCCTGGAGTGTGGGACAACGGAGCACTGAAGCTTTCTTT. The full variable domain, its missing parts supplied by reference TRBV30 and TRBJ1-1, is SQTIHQWPATLVQPVGSPLSLECTVEGTSNPNLYWYRQAAGRGLQLLFYSVGIGQISSEVPQNLSASRPQDRQFILSSKKLLLSDSGFYLCAWSVGQRSTEAFFGQGTRLTVV.